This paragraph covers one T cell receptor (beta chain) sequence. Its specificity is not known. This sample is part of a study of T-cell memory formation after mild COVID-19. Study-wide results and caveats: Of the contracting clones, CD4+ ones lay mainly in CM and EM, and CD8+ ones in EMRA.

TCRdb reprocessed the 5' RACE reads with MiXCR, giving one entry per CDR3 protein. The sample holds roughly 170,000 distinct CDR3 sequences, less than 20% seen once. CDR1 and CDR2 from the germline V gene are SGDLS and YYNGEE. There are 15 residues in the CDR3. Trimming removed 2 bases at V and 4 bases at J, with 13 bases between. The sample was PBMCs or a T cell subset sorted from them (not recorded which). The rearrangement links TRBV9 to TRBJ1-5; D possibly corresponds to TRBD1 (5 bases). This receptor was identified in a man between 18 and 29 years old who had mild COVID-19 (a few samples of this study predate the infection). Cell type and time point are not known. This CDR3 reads CASSVAPGPNQPQHF. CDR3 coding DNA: TGTGCCAGCAGCGTGGCTCCGGGACCTAATCAGCCCCAGCATTTT.